This TCR beta chain was documented in a study of OX40 agonist ivuxolimab in advanced cancers. Study overall: Participants could have had prior anti-PD-1, anti-PD-L1 or anti-CTLA-4 therapy, and 40% had some. Study results and limitations: Relative to CD4+ cells, CD8+ T cells on average had more expanded clones.

Repertoires were generated with immunoSEQ multiplex PCR, while TCRdb's copy carries only in-frame clones and drops some. Here the sample spans 65,000 to 95,000 clones, 88% being singletons. Deletions cut 5 bases from V and 6 bases from J, with 19 bases between. This CDR3 has 15 amino acids. Germline values: CDR1 MDHEN, CDR2 SYDVKM. As concerns this clone: Its matching antigen is unknown.

The specimen comprised CD4+ or CD8+ T cells sorted from blood, sampled in a trial of the OX40 agonist ivuxolimab. The chain links TRBV28 to TRBJ1-2; possible D gene TRBD1, 6 bases. The origin of this receptor is an adult with an advanced solid tumor such as melanoma, head and neck, liver or kidney cancer. The CDR3, as DNA: TGTGCCAGCAGTCCTCCACAGGGTTTGTCTAATGGCTACACCTTC. Its translation: CASSPPQGLSNGYTF.